This T cell receptor (beta chain) was recovered during a study of blood T cell repertoires in COVID-19. Clones were sequenced by immunoSEQ multiplex PCR, and TCRdb holds only the in-frame ones, with some missing. The sample includes more than 250,000 clones, around nine tenths of them seen just once. With regard to this clone: This CDR3 is also generated by other DNA sequences in the sample.

Material: PBMCs or T cells enriched from blood (not recorded which). The TCR comes from a middle-aged woman who had recovered from COVID-19.

The CDR3, as DNA: TGTGCCAGCAGTTTACGGGGCTCTGGAAACACCATATATTTT. Protein sequence: CASSLRGSGNTIYF. The chain carries TRBV28 and TRBJ1-3; D unresolved. Trimming removed 2 bases from V and 0 bases from J, with 5 bases in between. CDR3 size: 14 residues. Germline V gives CDR1 MDHEN, CDR2 SYDVKM.